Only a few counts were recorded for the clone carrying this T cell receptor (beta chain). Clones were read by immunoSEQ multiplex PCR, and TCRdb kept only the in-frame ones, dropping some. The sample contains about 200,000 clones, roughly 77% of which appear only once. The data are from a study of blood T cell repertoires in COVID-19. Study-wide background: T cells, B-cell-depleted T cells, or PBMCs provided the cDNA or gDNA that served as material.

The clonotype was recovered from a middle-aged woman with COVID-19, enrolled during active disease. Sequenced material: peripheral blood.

DNA for the CDR3: TGCGCCAGCAGCTTGGCCATTTGGACTTCCTATTACACCGGGGAGCTGTTTTTT. It yields the protein CASSLAIWTSYYTGELFF. This chain connects TRBV5-1 to TRBJ2-2; perhaps TRBD2 as D (5 bases). CDR1 and CDR2 (germline): SGHRS, YFSETQ. CDR3 length: 18 amino acids. V lost 0 bases and J 3 bases, leaving 18 bases between the germline ends.